The rows below give T cell receptor beta chains drawn from one sample of a study of blood T cell repertoires in COVID-19. Assay used: immunoSEQ multiplex PCR; TCRdb lists only in-frame clones, some missing. The data hold 490,000 or so clones, with more than 75% observed a single time. Source material: PBMCs or T cells enriched from blood (not recorded which). These receptor sequences come from a woman aged 40 to 49 who had recovered from COVID-19. Each CDR3 is given with its conserved first and last residue. The D gene is left open where the match is weak. Rows may omit the clone size; those that give it use once, few, many or a size class.

TGTGCCAGCAGCTTAGGGGGGGGTCGGGGAGTGGCTGAAAAACTGTTTTTT CASSLGGGRGVAEKLFF . . TRBJ1-4 TRBV7-2
TGTGCCTGGAGTGTTACTAGCGTCAGCTCTGGGGCCAACGTCCTGACTTTC CAWSVTSVSSGANVLTF TRBD2 . TRBJ2-6 TRBV30
TGTGCCAGCAGTAGGGACAGGGGTCGCGTCATTCAGTACTTC CASSRDRGRVIQYF TRBD1 . TRBJ2-4 TRBV7-2
TGTGCCAGCAGTAACGGACAGAGCTCTGGAAACACCATATATTTT CASSNGQSSGNTIYF . . TRBJ1-3 TRBV6-2/TRBV6-3
TGTGCCAGCTCACCGCCAGGACTAGTACGCGAGCAGTTCTTC CASSPPGLVREQFF TRBD2 . TRBJ2-1 TRBV18
TGTGCCACCAGTGCCCGGACAGGGAGCTCCTACGAGCAGTACTTC CATSARTGSSYEQYF TRBD1 . TRBJ2-7 TRBV24-1
TGCGCCAGCAGTGCGGGTACAACTAATGAAAAACTGTTTTTT CASSAGTTNEKLFF . . TRBJ1-4 TRBV10-1
TGTGCCAGCAGCCATTGGACAGGGGGTTCACCCCTCCACTTT CASSHWTGGSPLHF TRBD1 . TRBJ1-6 TRBV14
TGCAGTGCTAGTGACAGGTCTAACTATGGCTACACCTTC CSASDRSNYGYTF . . TRBJ1-2 TRBV20-1
TGTGCCAGTAGGAATCAGGGAGGGAATGAAAAACTGTTTTTT CASRNQGGNEKLFF . . TRBJ1-4 TRBV19
TGTGCCAGCAGCTCATCACCGCGACTAGCGGACTACAATGAGCAGTTCTTC CASSSSPRLADYNEQFF TRBD2 . TRBJ2-1 TRBV7-6
TGTGCCAGCAGCGTAGCCCCCGGACTTACAGATACGCAGTATTTT CASSVAPGLTDTQYF . . TRBJ2-3 TRBV9
TGTGCCAGCAGCTTAGTTGGGCCCACGAACACCGGGGAGCTGTTTTTT CASSLVGPTNTGELFF . . TRBJ2-2 TRBV7-2
TGTGCCAGCAGCTACACCGTTGGGGGGATCTACGAGCAGTACTTC CASSYTVGGIYEQYF . . TRBJ2-7 TRBV5-8
TGTGCCAGCAGCACCGGAAGAGGGGGCGGGTACAATGAGCAGTTCTTC CASSTGRGGGYNEQFF TRBD1 . TRBJ2-1 TRBV5-4
TGTGCCACCGTACCAGTTACCCGCTACGAGCAGTACTTC CATVPVTRYEQYF . . TRBJ2-7 TRBV11-2
TGCAGCGTTGGGCAGGGGGCAACTAATGAAAAACTGTTTTTT CSVGQGATNEKLFF TRBD1 . TRBJ1-4 TRBV29-1
TGTGCCAGCAGTTTGGGACAGGCGCTATACAATGAGCAGTTCTTC CASSLGQALYNEQFF TRBD1 . TRBJ2-1 TRBV27
TGTGCCAGCAGCTTAGATTTCGGCAGGTATAGCAATCAGCCCCAGCATTTT CASSLDFGRYSNQPQHF . . TRBJ1-5 TRBV7-2
TGTGCCATCAGGGGACTTCAGAACACCGGGGAGCTGTTTTTT CAIRGLQNTGELFF . . TRBJ2-2 TRBV10-3
TGTGCCAGCTCACCACCACAGGGGCGGTACTACGAGCAGTACTTC CASSPPQGRYYEQYF TRBD1 . TRBJ2-7 TRBV18
TGTGCCAGCTTACCCGACAGGGGCTATGGCTACACCTTC CASLPDRGYGYTF TRBD1 . TRBJ1-2 TRBV2
TGTGCCAGCAGTTACGGAGTTTCCTCCTACGAGCAGTACTTC CASSYGVSSYEQYF . . TRBJ2-7 TRBV6-5
TGTGCCAGCAGTTTATCGCCCCGACGGGGTCTAGTAGCCTACGAGCAGTACTTC CASSLSPRRGLVAYEQYF . . TRBJ2-7 TRBV27
TGTGCCAGCAGCTTAGGAAGGGCAGGGGGCGTGGGAGAGACCCAGTACTTC CASSLGRAGGVGETQYF TRBD1 few TRBJ2-5 TRBV7-2
TGTGCCAGCAGTTACGTCCAAAATCAGCCCCAGCATTTT CASSYVQNQPQHF . few TRBJ1-5 TRBV6-2/TRBV6-3
TGTGCCATCAGTTCCCGGGACAGCACCTACGAGCAGTACTTC CAISSRDSTYEQYF TRBD1 . TRBJ2-7 TRBV10-3
TGCGCCAGCAGCCACAGATCGGGACAGGAAAACATTCAGTACTTC CASSHRSGQENIQYF TRBD1 . TRBJ2-4 TRBV4-1